The rows below give T cell receptor beta chains drawn from one sample of a study of OX40 agonist ivuxolimab in advanced cancers. Libraries were prepared by immunoSEQ multiplex PCR; TCRdb keeps only in-frame clonotypes and omits some of them. The sample has 77,000 or so clones; about 92% are singletons. The material was CD4+ or CD8+ T cells sorted from blood, obtained in a trial of the OX40 agonist ivuxolimab. The receptor source for this set is an adult with an advanced solid tumor such as melanoma, head and neck, liver or kidney cancer. The CDR3 runs from the conserved cysteine through the conserved F or W. The D gene is left open where the match is weak. The size entry is marked missing in some rows and otherwise reads once, few, many or a size class.

V gene	clone size	D gene	J gene	CDR3 protein	CDR3 DNA
TRBV28	NA	NA	TRBJ1-1	CASSSPMTRTEAFF	TGTGCCAGCAGTTCACCAATGACCCGCACTGAAGCTTTCTTT
TRBV11-2	once	TRBD2	TRBJ2-7	CASSFRKSGGTYEQYF	TGTGCCAGCAGCTTTCGGAAGTCGGGAGGGACCTACGAGCAGTACTTC
TRBV30	NA	NA	TRBJ2-7	CAWSRDNQIYEQYF	TGTGCCTGGAGTCGGGACAACCAGATCTACGAGCAGTACTTC
TRBV7-2	NA	TRBD2	TRBJ2-1	CASSPGGALNEQFF	TGTGCCAGCAGCCCCGGGGGGGCCTTGAATGAGCAGTTCTTC
TRBV19	NA	TRBD2	TRBJ2-3	CASSIERSGRASDTQYF	TGTGCCAGTAGTATAGAACGGAGCGGGAGGGCCTCAGATACGCAGTATTTT
TRBV2	NA	NA	TRBJ2-3	CASRRYGREIDTQYF	TGTGCCAGCAGGAGATACGGACGGGAAATTGATACGCAGTATTTT
TRBV2	once	NA	TRBJ1-2	CASSDGPGIPYGYTF	TGTGCCAGCAGTGACGGTCCGGGGATACCCTATGGCTACACCTTC
TRBV2	NA	TRBD1	TRBJ2-7	CASSEARGRVYEQYF	TGTGCCAGCAGTGAAGCGAGGGGGCGCGTCTACGAGCAGTACTTC
TRBV10-3	NA	NA	TRBJ2-2	CAISESPGGVGELFF	TGTGCCATCAGTGAGTCACCCGGGGGCGTCGGGGAGCTGTTTTTT
TRBV28	NA	NA	TRBJ2-7	CASTSSVDEQYF	TGTGCCAGCACAAGTTCTGTGGACGAGCAGTACTTC
TRBV10-1	NA	TRBD2	TRBJ2-7	CASSGGLAGNEQYF	TGCGCCAGCAGTGGAGGTCTAGCGGGAAACGAGCAGTACTTC
TRBV29-1	NA	TRBD1	TRBJ1-1	CSVVRGLGDTEAFF	TGCAGCGTTGTCAGGGGGCTTGGGGACACTGAAGCTTTCTTT
TRBV6-1	few	NA	TRBJ2-5	CASSVGETQYF	TGTGCCAGCAGTGTAGGAGAGACCCAGTACTTC
TRBV6-5	NA	NA	TRBJ2-2	CASSPSRLTGELFF	TGTGCCAGCAGTCCATCTCGATTGACCGGGGAGCTGTTTTTT
TRBV7-9	NA	TRBD1	TRBJ2-1	CASSRGTGYDEQFF	TGTGCCAGCAGCCGGGGGACAGGGTATGATGAGCAGTTCTTC
TRBV5-1	NA	NA	TRBJ2-2	CASSLDANTGELFF	TGCGCCAGCAGCTTGGACGCGAACACCGGGGAGCTGTTTTTT
TRBV10-2	once	NA	TRBJ1-5	CASSGQSNQPQHF	TGCGCCAGCTCTGGACAGAGCAATCAGCCCCAGCATTTT
TRBV5-4	NA	TRBD1	TRBJ2-1	CASSLSRQGGYNEQFF	TGTGCCAGCAGCTTGAGTCGACAGGGTGGTTACAATGAGCAGTTCTTC
TRBV25-1	once	NA	TRBJ2-7	CASRSTASYEQYF	TGTGCCAGCAGGTCCACAGCCTCCTACGAGCAGTACTTC
TRBV5-4	NA	NA	TRBJ2-5	CASSSQETQYF	TGTGCCAGCAGCTCGCAAGAGACCCAGTACTTC
TRBV5-1	NA	TRBD1	TRBJ2-3	CASSPQPGQGNTQYF	TGCGCCAGCAGCCCACAGCCGGGACAGGGAAATACGCAGTATTTT
TRBV5-8	NA	NA	TRBJ2-5	CASSKGQWQGPQETQYF	TGTGCCAGCAGCAAAGGGCAATGGCAGGGGCCACAAGAGACCCAGTACTTC
TRBV28	NA	NA	TRBJ2-3	CASSRINSDTQYF	TGTGCCAGCAGTCGGATCAACTCGGATACGCAGTATTTT
TRBV5-1	NA	NA	TRBJ1-1	CASSPGKNTEAFF	TGCGCCAGCAGCCCTGGGAAAAACACTGAAGCTTTCTTT
TRBV28	NA	NA	TRBJ1-3	CATGAAGNTIYF	TGTGCCACTGGGGCAGCTGGAAACACCATATATTTT
TRBV18	NA	NA	TRBJ1-1	CASSTSTGLNTEAFF	TGTGCCAGCTCAACCTCGACGGGGTTGAACACTGAAGCTTTCTTT
TRBV5-6	NA	TRBD2	TRBJ2-1	CASSLLAGGPYEQFF	TGTGCCAGCAGCTTGCTAGCGGGGGGGCCCTATGAGCAGTTCTTC
TRBV18	NA	NA	TRBJ2-3	CASSLFEVSSTDTQYF	TGTGCCAGCTCACTGTTCGAGGTCTCTAGCACAGATACGCAGTATTTT
TRBV7-3	NA	NA	TRBJ2-2	CASSSRQGVATGELFF	TGTGCCAGCAGCTCGAGACAAGGGGTCGCCACCGGGGAGCTGTTTTTT
TRBV19	NA	TRBD2	TRBJ2-7	CASSRLAERYEQYF	TGTGCCAGTAGTAGACTAGCGGAACGATACGAGCAGTACTTC
TRBV6-5	NA	NA	TRBJ1-2	CASSYSGVGDYGYTF	TGTGCCAGCAGTTACAGTGGGGTTGGGGACTATGGCTACACCTTC
TRBV7-2	few	NA	TRBJ2-7	CASRLGAQAYEQYF	TGTGCCAGCAGGTTAGGTGCTCAGGCCTACGAGCAGTACTTC
TRBV6-1	NA	NA	TRBJ1-5	CASSESGLSNQPQHF	TGTGCCAGCAGTGAATCAGGGTTGAGCAATCAGCCCCAGCATTTT
TRBV5-5	few	TRBD1	TRBJ1-4	CASSLGRDRAEKLFF	TGTGCCAGCAGCTTGGGTCGGGACAGGGCTGAAAAACTGTTTTTT
TRBV11-3	NA	TRBD1	TRBJ2-7	CASSERQGGVLFYEQYF	TGTGCCAGCAGCGAAAGACAGGGTGGGGTTTTGTTCTACGAGCAGTACTTC
TRBV5-4	NA	NA	TRBJ2-1	CASSLTGFGINEQFF	TGTGCCAGCAGCTTGACGGGCTTCGGCATCAATGAGCAGTTCTTC
TRBV7-9	once	NA	TRBJ1-3	CASSLLSSGNTIYF	TGTGCCAGCAGCTTACTAAGCTCTGGAAACACCATATATTTT
TRBV19	few	NA	TRBJ1-3	CASSPTGVIGNTIYF	TGTGCCAGTAGTCCGACGGGGGTAATCGGAAACACCATATATTTT
TRBV7-9	once	NA	TRBJ2-4	CASSRVERAAKNIQYF	TGTGCCAGCAGCCGTGTCGAGAGGGCTGCCAAAAACATTCAGTACTTC
TRBV7-8	NA	TRBD2	TRBJ2-1	CASSLERGDYNEQFF	TGTGCCAGCAGCTTAGAGCGGGGGGATTACAATGAGCAGTTCTTC
TRBV6-1	NA	NA	TRBJ1-6	CASSAAGVGNSPLHF	TGTGCCAGCAGTGCCGCTGGTGTGGGCAATTCACCCCTCCACTTT
TRBV7-9	NA	NA	TRBJ2-2	CASSLNSQSTGELFF	TGTGCCAGCAGCTTAAATTCACAGTCCACCGGGGAGCTGTTTTTT
TRBV4-2	NA	TRBD1	TRBJ1-1	CASSSSRGGTEAFF	TGTGCCAGCAGCTCATCCAGGGGGGGCACTGAAGCTTTCTTT
TRBV27	NA	TRBD2	TRBJ2-1	CASRGTSGPNEQFF	TGTGCCAGCAGAGGGACTAGCGGGCCCAATGAGCAGTTCTTC
TRBV10-3	NA	NA	TRBJ1-2	CAISGEGSYGYTF	TGTGCCATCAGTGGGGAGGGCAGTTATGGCTACACCTTC
TRBV6-1	few	NA	TRBJ1-1	CATTLTVNTEAFF	TGTGCCACTACCCTGACCGTGAACACTGAAGCTTTCTTT
TRBV6-1	NA	NA	TRBJ1-2	CASSVGSGNLPGGYTF	TGTGCCAGCAGTGTAGGTAGCGGGAATCTGCCGGGGGGCTACACCTTC
TRBV27	few	TRBD2	TRBJ2-1	CASSTLAGGVNEQFF	TGTGCCAGCAGCACACTAGCGGGAGGGGTTAATGAGCAGTTCTTC
TRBV7-2	NA	TRBD2	TRBJ2-1	CASSLESGGRTYNEQFF	TGTGCCAGCAGCTTAGAAAGTGGCGGGAGGACCTACAATGAGCAGTTCTTC